This T cell receptor beta chain was captured by sequencing in a study of T-cell reconstitution after alpha-beta-depleted transplantation in children. A TCRbeta library incorporating unique molecular identifiers was prepared. TCRdb reprocessed the PCR reads with MiXCR, giving one entry per CDR3 protein. Here the sample spans about 540,000 distinct CDR3 sequences, 15% to 20% being singletons. Deletions cut 6 bases from V and 7 bases from J, with 9 bases between. CDR1 SGHDT and CDR2 YYEEEE come from the germline V gene. The CDR3 spans 11 residues. The TCR sequence derives from a human donor who donated a stem cell graft to a child with acute lymphoblastic leukemia. The source was PBMCs from the stem cell graft donor, collected from the stem cell graft. The V call is TRBV5-6, the J call TRBJ2-3, with no clear D. The CDR3 sequence is CASTRLNTQYF. For the CDR3, the DNA is TGTGCCAGCACGCGACTTAATACGCAGTATTTT.